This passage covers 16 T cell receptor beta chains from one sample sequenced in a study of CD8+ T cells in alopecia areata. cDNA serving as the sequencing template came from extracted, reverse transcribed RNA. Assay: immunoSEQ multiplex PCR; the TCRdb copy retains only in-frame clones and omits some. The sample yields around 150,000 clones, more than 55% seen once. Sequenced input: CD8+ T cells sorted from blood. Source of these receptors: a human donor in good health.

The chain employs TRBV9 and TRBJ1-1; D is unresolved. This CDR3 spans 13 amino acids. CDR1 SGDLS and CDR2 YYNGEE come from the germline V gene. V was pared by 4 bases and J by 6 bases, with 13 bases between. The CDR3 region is CASSPSGSPEAFF. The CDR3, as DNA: TGTGCCAGCAGCCCCAGCGGTAGCCCTGAAGCTTTCTTT.

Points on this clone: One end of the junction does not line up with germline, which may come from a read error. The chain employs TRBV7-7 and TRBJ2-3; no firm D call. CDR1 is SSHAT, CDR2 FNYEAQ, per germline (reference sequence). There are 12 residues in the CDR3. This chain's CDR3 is CASSYNTDTQYF. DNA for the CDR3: TGTGCTAGCAGTTACAACACAGATACGCAGTATTTT.

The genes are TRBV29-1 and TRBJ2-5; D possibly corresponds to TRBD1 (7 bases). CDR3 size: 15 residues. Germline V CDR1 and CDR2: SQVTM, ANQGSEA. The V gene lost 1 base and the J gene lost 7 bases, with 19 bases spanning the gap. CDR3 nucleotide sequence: TGCAGCGTTGAAGCTCAGGGGGGCTCTTGGGGGACCCAGTACTTC. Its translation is CSVEAQGGSWGTQYF.

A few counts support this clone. The CDR3 DNA reads TGCAGCGTTGAGCTGGGGCCAAAGGGCTACACCTTC. Translated, it gives CSVELGPKGYTF. The genes are TRBV29-1 and TRBJ1-2, with D tentatively TRBD1 (5 bases). Germline V gene lookup returns CDR1 SQVTM and CDR2 ANQGSEA. This CDR3 has 12 amino acids. V lost 3 bases to trimming and J lost 8 bases, with 13 bases between them. Variable domain in full (rest from reference TRBV29-1 and TRBJ1-2): SAVISQKPSRDICQRGTSLTIQCQVDSQVTMMFWYRQQPGQSLTLIATANQGSEATYESGFVIDKFPISRPNLTFSTLTVSNMSPEDSSIYLCSVELGPKGYTFGSGTRLTVV.

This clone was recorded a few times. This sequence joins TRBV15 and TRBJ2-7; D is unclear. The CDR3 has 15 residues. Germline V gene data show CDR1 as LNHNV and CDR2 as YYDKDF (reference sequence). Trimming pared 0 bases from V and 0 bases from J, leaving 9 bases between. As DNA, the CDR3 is TGTGCCACCAGCAGAGATGTGCGGCCCTCCTACGAGCAGTACTTC. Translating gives CATSRDVRPSYEQYF.

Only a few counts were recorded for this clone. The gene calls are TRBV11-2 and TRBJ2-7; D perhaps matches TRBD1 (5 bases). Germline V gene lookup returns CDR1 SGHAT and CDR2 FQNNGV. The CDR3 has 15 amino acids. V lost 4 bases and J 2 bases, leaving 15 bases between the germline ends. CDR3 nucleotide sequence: TGTGCCAGCAGCTCAGGGCCGCTTCGCCCCTACGAGCAGTACTTC. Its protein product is CASSSGPLRPYEQYF.

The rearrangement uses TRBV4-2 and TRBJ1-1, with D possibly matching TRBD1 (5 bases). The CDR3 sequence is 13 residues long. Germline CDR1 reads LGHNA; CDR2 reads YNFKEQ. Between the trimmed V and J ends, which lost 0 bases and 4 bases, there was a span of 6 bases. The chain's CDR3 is CASSQEGGTEAFF. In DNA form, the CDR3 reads TGTGCCAGCAGCCAAGAGGGGGGCACTGAAGCTTTCTTT.

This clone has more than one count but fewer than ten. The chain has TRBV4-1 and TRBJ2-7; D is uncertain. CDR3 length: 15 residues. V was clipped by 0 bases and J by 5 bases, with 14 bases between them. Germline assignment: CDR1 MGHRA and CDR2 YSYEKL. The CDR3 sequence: CASSQEFVGYHEQYF. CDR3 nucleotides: TGCGCCAGCAGCCAAGAATTTGTCGGGTACCACGAGCAGTACTTC.

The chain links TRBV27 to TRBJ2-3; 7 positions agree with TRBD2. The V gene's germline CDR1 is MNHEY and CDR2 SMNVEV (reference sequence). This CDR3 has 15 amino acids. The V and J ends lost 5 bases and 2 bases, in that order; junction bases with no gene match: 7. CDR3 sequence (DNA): TGTGCCAGCAGTCTCCGGGACTACCACACAGATACGCAGTATTTT. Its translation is CASSLRDYHTDTQYF.

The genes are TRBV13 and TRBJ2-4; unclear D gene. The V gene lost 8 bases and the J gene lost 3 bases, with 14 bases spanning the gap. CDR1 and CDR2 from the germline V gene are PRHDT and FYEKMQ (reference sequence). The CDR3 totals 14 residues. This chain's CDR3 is CASRRGSGKNIQYF. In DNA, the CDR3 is TGTGCCAGCCGACGAGGTTCGGGCAAAAACATTCAGTACTTC.

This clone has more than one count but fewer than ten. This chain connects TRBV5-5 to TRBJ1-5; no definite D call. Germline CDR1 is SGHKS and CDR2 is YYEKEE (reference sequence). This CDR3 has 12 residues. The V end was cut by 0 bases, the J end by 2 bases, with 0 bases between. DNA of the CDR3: TGTGCCAGCAGCTTGGGCAATCAGCCCCAGCATTTT. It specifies CASSLGNQPQHF.

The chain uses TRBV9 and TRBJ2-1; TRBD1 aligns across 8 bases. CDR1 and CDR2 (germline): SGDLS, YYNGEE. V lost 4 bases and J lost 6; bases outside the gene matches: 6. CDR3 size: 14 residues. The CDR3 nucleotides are TGTGCCAGCAGCCCTTACACAGGGGGCAATGAGCAGTTCTTC. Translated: CASSPYTGGNEQFF.

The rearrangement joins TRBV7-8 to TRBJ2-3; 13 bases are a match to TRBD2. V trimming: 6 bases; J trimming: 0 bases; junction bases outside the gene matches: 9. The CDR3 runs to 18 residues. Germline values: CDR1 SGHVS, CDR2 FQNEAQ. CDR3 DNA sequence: TGTGCCAGCAGTCGACCGGGACTAGCGGGAAGTAGCACAGATACGCAGTATTTT. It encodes CASSRPGLAGSSTDTQYF.

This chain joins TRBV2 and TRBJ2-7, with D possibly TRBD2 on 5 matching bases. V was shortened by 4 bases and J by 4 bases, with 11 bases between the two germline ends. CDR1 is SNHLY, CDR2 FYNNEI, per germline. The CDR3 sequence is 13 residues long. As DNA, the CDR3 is TGTGCCAGCAGTGGAGGGCATAAATACGAGCAGTACTTC. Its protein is CASSGGHKYEQYF.

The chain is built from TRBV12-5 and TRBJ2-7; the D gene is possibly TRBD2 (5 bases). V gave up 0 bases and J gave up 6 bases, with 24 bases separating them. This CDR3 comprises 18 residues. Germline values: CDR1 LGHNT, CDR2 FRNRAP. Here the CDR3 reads CASGLVSRWGATYREQYF. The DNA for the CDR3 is TGTGCTAGTGGTTTGGTGTCGAGGTGGGGAGCGACCTATCGCGAGCAGTACTTC.

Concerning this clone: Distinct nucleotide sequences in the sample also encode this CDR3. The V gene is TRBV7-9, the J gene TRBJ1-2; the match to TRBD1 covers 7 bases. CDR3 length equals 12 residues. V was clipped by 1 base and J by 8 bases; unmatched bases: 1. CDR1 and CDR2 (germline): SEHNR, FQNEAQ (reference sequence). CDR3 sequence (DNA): TGTGCCAGCAGCTTAGACAGGGGCGGCTACACCTTC. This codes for CASSLDRGGYTF.